The rows below give T cell receptor beta chains drawn from one sample of a study of blood T cell repertoires in COVID-19. The method was immunoSEQ multiplex PCR; TCRdb's version includes in-frame clones alone and lacks a portion of them. The data hold about 100,000 clones, with around four fifths observed a single time. Sequenced: peripheral blood. These receptors were taken from a man in his 70s with active or convalescent COVID-19. Each CDR3 is given with its conserved first and last residue. D genes are given only for firm matches. Clone size is not always given. Where it is, it says once, few, many or a class for expanded clones.

D gene	V gene	J gene	clone size	CDR3 DNA	CDR3 protein
TRBD1	TRBV5-6	TRBJ1-2	.	TGTGCCAGCAGAGATACGCATGGGACAGGGCGTAAAGACACCTTC	CASRDTHGTGRKDTF
.	TRBV2	TRBJ1-6	.	TGTGCCAGCGGTGCGGGACCCCTCCACTTT	CASGAGPLHF
TRBD2	TRBV5-1	TRBJ2-5	.	TGCGCCAGCAGCGTAGCGGGAGTTGAGACCCAGTACTTC	CASSVAGVETQYF
TRBD1	TRBV9	TRBJ2-1	.	TGTGCCAGCAGCGTAAAGGGGACAGGGGGTTCCTACAATGAGCAGTTCTTC	CASSVKGTGGSYNEQFF
.	TRBV6-2/TRBV6-3	TRBJ2-5	.	TGTGCCAGCAGTCCCGTGGGGGGAGAGACCCAGTACTTC	CASSPVGGETQYF
.	TRBV18	TRBJ2-2	.	TGTGCCAGCTCACGCAGGGCAAACACCGGGGAGCTGTTTTTT	CASSRRANTGELFF
TRBD1	TRBV30	TRBJ2-5	.	TGTGCCTGGGCCCGGGACAGACAAGAGACCCAGTACTTC	CAWARDRQETQYF
TRBD1	TRBV5-1	TRBJ1-2	.	TGCGCCAGCAGCTTGGGGGACAGAGGAGACTACACCTTC	CASSLGDRGDYTF
.	TRBV29-1	TRBJ1-2	.	TGCAGCGAACAGGGTATGGCTGGCTACACCTTC	CSEQGMAGYTF
TRBD1	TRBV29-1	TRBJ1-2	.	TGCAGCGTTAGGACAGGGTCCCACTACACCTTC	CSVRTGSHYTF
TRBD1	TRBV9	TRBJ1-4	.	TGTGCCAGCAGCGCATTCCCAGGGGGAGATAATGAAAAACTGTTTTTT	CASSAFPGGDNEKLFF
TRBD1	TRBV27	TRBJ1-6	once	TGTGCCAGCAGGGGGACAGTTCTTCTATCTTTAAATTCACCCCTCCACTTT	CASRGTVLLSLNSPLHF
.	TRBV5-4	TRBJ1-1	few	TGTGCCAGCAGCTCCGTCCGGGACACCATCAGGCCGGCTTTCTTT	CASSSVRDTIRPAFF
.	TRBV15	TRBJ1-4	.	TGTGCCACCAGCAGTGGTGGGAGAACTAATGAAAAACTGTTTTTT	CATSSGGRTNEKLFF
TRBD2	TRBV7-2	TRBJ2-7	once	TGTGCCAGCAGCTTAGAGGGGACTAGCTACGACGAGCAGTACTTC	CASSLEGTSYDEQYF
.	TRBV7-9	TRBJ2-1	.	TGTGCCAGCAGCTTAGCCCTTAGTACGAATGAGCAGTTCTTC	CASSLALSTNEQFF
TRBD2	TRBV7-2	TRBJ2-3	.	TGTGCCAGCAACCGGGGGGAAGATACGCAGTATTTT	CASNRGEDTQYF
TRBD1	TRBV2	TRBJ1-1	.	TGTGCCAGCAGACCACAGGGGGGCACTGAAGCTTTCTTT	CASRPQGGTEAFF
.	TRBV30	TRBJ1-1	.	TGTGCCTGGAGTGGAGAAGCGAACACTGAAGCTTTCTTT	CAWSGEANTEAFF
.	TRBV7-9	TRBJ1-5	few	TGTGCGGTCGCCCGGGACAATCAGCCCCAGCATTTT	CAVARDNQPQHF
TRBD1	TRBV10-1	TRBJ2-3	few	TGCGCCAGCAGTGGAGGGGGCTGCACAGATACGCAGTATTTT	CASSGGGCTDTQYF
.	TRBV25-1	TRBJ1-3	.	TGTGCCAGCAGGGAAACAGGGTCTGGAAACACCATATATTTT	CASRETGSGNTIYF
.	TRBV4-2	TRBJ2-7	.	TGTGCCAGCAGCCCTCAAGCGGGACACGATGTAGGGTACGAGCAGTACTTC	CASSPQAGHDVGYEQYF
TRBD2	TRBV27	TRBJ2-5	.	TGTGCCAGCAGCCTGGCGGGGGTTCAAGAGACCCAGTACTTC	CASSLAGVQETQYF
TRBD2	TRBV5-4	TRBJ2-7	few	TGTGCCAGCAGCCCCAGCGGGGGCCACTACGAGCAGTACTTC	CASSPSGGHYEQYF
TRBD2	TRBV7-2	TRBJ2-3	.	TGTGCCAGCAGCAGCGGGAACACAGATACGCAGTATTTT	CASSSGNTDTQYF
.	TRBV10-3	TRBJ2-1	once	TGTGCCATCAGTGAGTTAAAAACAGAACCCTACAATGAGCAGTTCTTC	CAISELKTEPYNEQFF
.	TRBV2	TRBJ2-3	.	TGTGCCAGCAGCCCCCGGAGGAAGAGGGTAACAGATACGCAGTATTTT	CASSPRRKRVTDTQYF
TRBD1	TRBV4-1	TRBJ2-2	.	TGCGCCAGCAGCCAAGAAACCCTCGGGACAGCTCTGGACACCGGGGAGCTGTTTTTT	CASSQETLGTALDTGELFF
.	TRBV27	TRBJ1-6	.	TGTGCCAGCCGGGGGGGACTTGCTAATTCACCCCTCCACTTT	CASRGGLANSPLHF
.	TRBV3-1/TRBV3-2	TRBJ1-1	.	TGTGCCAGCAGCCAACCTACAGGGATCGGCACTGAAGCTTTCTTT	CASSQPTGIGTEAFF
.	TRBV12-3/TRBV12-4	TRBJ1-1	.	TGTGCCAGCAGCCGGACATCGAACACTGAAGCTTTCTTT	CASSRTSNTEAFF
TRBD2	TRBV19	TRBJ2-5	.	TGTGCCAGTAGTCAGGGACTAGCGGGAGGACGGGAGACCCAGTACTTC	CASSQGLAGGRETQYF
TRBD1	TRBV30	TRBJ1-2	.	TGTGCCCACAATAGCGACAGGGAAGTCTTCTATGGCTACACCTTC	CAHNSDREVFYGYTF
TRBD1	TRBV9	TRBJ1-4	once	TGTGCCAGCAGCGTCCGGGACAGGCCAAATGAAAAACTGTTTTTT	CASSVRDRPNEKLFF
TRBD1	TRBV7-2	TRBJ1-2	few	TGTGCCAGCAGCTTAGAGACAGGGGGCCGGCATGGCTACACCTTC	CASSLETGGRHGYTF
TRBD1	TRBV24-1	TRBJ1-5	.	TGTGCCACCAGTGATGCCCGGGACAGCGTCAATCAGCCCCAGCATTTT	CATSDARDSVNQPQHF
.	TRBV27	TRBJ2-1	.	TGTGCCAGCAGTTCATGGCGGGTGAACTCCTACAATGAGCAGTTCTTC	CASSSWRVNSYNEQFF
.	TRBV3-1/TRBV3-2	TRBJ1-6	.	TGTGCCAGCAGCCAACGGGACACCTATAATTCACCCCTCCACTTT	CASSQRDTYNSPLHF
TRBD2	TRBV27	TRBJ2-3	few	TGTGCCACCCTGGCGGGGCGGGGGAGGGGTCCAGATACGCAGTATTTT	CATLAGRGRGPDTQYF
.	TRBV21-1	TRBJ1-6	.	TGTGCCAGCAGCAGACCGGGACAGGGAAAGGGGTCCTATAATTCACCCCTCCACTTT	CASSRPGQGKGSYNSPLHF
.	TRBV3-1/TRBV3-2	TRBJ1-4	.	TGTGCCAGCAGCCAGAGGTCGGGGATGATTGAAAAACTGTTTTTT	CASSQRSGMIEKLFF
.	TRBV28	TRBJ1-5	.	TGTGCCAGCAGTCGGGCGGGCCCACGCCAGCATTTT	CASSRAGPRQHF
TRBD1	TRBV27	TRBJ1-1	.	TGTGCCAGCAGTCCACGGGGACAGGGTGATGGGAACACTGAAGCTTTCTTT	CASSPRGQGDGNTEAFF
.	TRBV5-1	TRBJ2-1	few	TGCGCCAGCAGAGAACAGGGCACCTACAATGAGCAGTTCTTC	CASREQGTYNEQFF
TRBD1	TRBV7-9	TRBJ1-6	.	TGTGCCAGCAGCTCACTGGACAGGGTTAATTCACCCCTCCACTTT	CASSSLDRVNSPLHF